These T cell receptor beta chains were read from a single sample in a study of cytomegalovirus exposure and HLA in healthy donors. Using immunoSEQ multiplex PCR, the repertoire was profiled, and TCRdb retains in-frame clones only, with some absent. This table holds fewer than 85,000 clones, 65% to 90% found once. Sequencing was carried out using PBMCs. These receptors all stem from a man aged 65-85 years in good health and CMV-seropositive. The CDR3 runs from the conserved cysteine through the conserved F or W. The D gene is left open where the match is weak. Rows give clone size only sometimes, using once, few, many, or a class for an expanded clone.

D gene	clone size	V gene	CDR3 length	J gene	CDR3 DNA	CDR3 protein
.	.	TRBV4-1	16	TRBJ1-1	TGCGCCAGCAGCCAAGATGAGAACAGGGTTAACACTGAAGCTTTCTTT	CASSQDENRVNTEAFF
TRBD2	.	TRBV7-7	19	TRBJ2-1	TGTGCTAGCAGCTTAGGCCACCCGATGGGGCTAGCGGGAAAAAATGAGCAGTTCTTC	CASSLGHPMGLAGKNEQFF
.	.	TRBV21-1	13	TRBJ2-2	TGTGCCAGCAGCAAAGACAGGGCCGGGGAGCTGTTTTTT	CASSKDRAGELFF
TRBD1	.	TRBV4-3	15	TRBJ2-5	TGCGCCAGCAGCCAAGATCGGGACAGCCAAGAGACCCAGTACTTC	CASSQDRDSQETQYF
.	once	TRBV29-1	12	TRBJ2-5	TGCAGCGTGACAGGTGAAGCGGAGACCCAGTACTTC	CSVTGEAETQYF
TRBD2	.	TRBV10-3	14	TRBJ2-7	TGTGCCATCAGTGATCTAGCGGGAAGTTACGAGCAGTACTTC	CAISDLAGSYEQYF
.	.	TRBV11-2	13	TRBJ2-1	TGTGCCAGCAGCTCGTACTTGAGCAATGAGCAGTTCTTC	CASSSYLSNEQFF
.	.	TRBV20-1	11	TRBJ2-1	TGCAGTGCAACCGTAACGGGAAGGCAGTTCTTC	CSATVTGRQFF
.	few	TRBV6-5	15	TRBJ2-6	TGTGCCAGCAGTTTTCGGGGGTCTGGGGCCAACGTCCTGACTTTC	CASSFRGSGANVLTF
TRBD2	.	TRBV5-4	15	TRBJ2-3	TGTGCCAGCACCCCTGCTCTAGCGGTAACAGATACGCAGTATTTT	CASTPALAVTDTQYF
.	.	TRBV10-3	13	TRBJ2-1	TGTGCCATCAGTGAGCAAACCTACAATGAGCAGTTCTTC	CAISEQTYNEQFF
.	.	TRBV4-1	13	TRBJ1-3	TGCGCCAGCAGCCATACCCGGGGAAACACCATATATTTT	CASSHTRGNTIYF
.	once	TRBV18	15	TRBJ1-4	TGTGCCAGCTCACTCAACCCAGGGGAAAATGAAAAACTGTTTTTT	CASSLNPGENEKLFF
.	.	TRBV9	11	TRBJ1-2	TGTGCCAGCAGCTCCATGTATGGCTACACCTTC	CASSSMYGYTF
TRBD1	.	TRBV5-1	15	TRBJ1-2	TGCGCCAGCAGCTCGCCGGGACAGTCTAACTATGGCTACACCTTC	CASSSPGQSNYGYTF
TRBD1	.	TRBV29-1	15	TRBJ2-5	TGCAGCGTTTTCGACAGGGGCGCTAACCAAGAGACCCAGTACTTC	CSVFDRGANQETQYF
TRBD2	.	TRBV10-3	15	TRBJ2-3	TGTGCCATCAGTGAGTCGGCGGGGGGCACAGATACGCAGTATTTT	CAISESAGGTDTQYF
.	.	TRBV7-9	15	TRBJ1-6	TGTGCCAGCAGCTTAGCGACAGTCTTGGATTCACCCCTCCACTTT	CASSLATVLDSPLHF
.	.	TRBV19	14	TRBJ1-2	TGTGCCAGTACCAATATCAGGGGAGGGACAGGCTACACCTTC	CASTNIRGGTGYTF
.	.	TRBV18	14	TRBJ2-6	TGTGCCAGCTCACTCTCCTCTGGGGCCAACGTCCTGACTTTC	CASSLSSGANVLTF
.	.	TRBV18	14	TRBJ2-5	TGTGCCAGCTCACCACCGCCCCTAGGAGAGACCCAGTACTTC	CASSPPPLGETQYF
.	once	TRBV6-5	13	TRBJ1-2	TGTGCCAGCACCTCAAGACCGGGGGATGGCTACACCTTC	CASTSRPGDGYTF
.	.	TRBV7-6	14	TRBJ1-1	TGTGCCAGCAGCTTAGGACAGATTAACACTGAAGCTTTCTTT	CASSLGQINTEAFF
.	.	TRBV10-3	14	TRBJ2-4	TGTGCCATCAGTGAGTCCCCCCAGGGAAACATTCAGTACTTC	CAISESPQGNIQYF
TRBD1	.	TRBV19	14	TRBJ2-3	TGTACCAGTAGGCGACAGGGAAGCTCCGATACGCAGTATTTT	CTSRRQGSSDTQYF
TRBD1	.	TRBV5-1	14	TRBJ2-7	TGCGCCAGCGGAAGGGACAGGGTAGCCTACGAGCAGTACTTC	CASGRDRVAYEQYF
.	.	TRBV12-5	16	TRBJ2-1	TGTGCTAGTGGTTTGGTACTTCAACCAGGGCTCAATGAGCAGTTCTTC	CASGLVLQPGLNEQFF
TRBD2	.	TRBV30	19	TRBJ2-4	TGTGCCTGGAGTGGCCCGGGACTAGCGGGAGAGAGAGCCAAAAACATTCAGTACTTC	CAWSGPGLAGERAKNIQYF
.	.	TRBV11-1	13	TRBJ2-7	TGTGCCAGCAGCTTATGGCAGGGAAGCGAGCAGTACTTC	CASSLWQGSEQYF
.	.	TRBV6-5	13	TRBJ1-1	TGTGCCAGCAGTTACGGCAGCAGGGCTGAAGCTTTCTTT	CASSYGSRAEAFF
TRBD1	.	TRBV2	13	TRBJ2-3	TGTGCCAGTAACAGGGGGCCCACAGATACGCAGTATTTT	CASNRGPTDTQYF
TRBD1	.	TRBV28	12	TRBJ1-2	TGTGCCAGCAGTTCGGGACAGTATGGCTACACCTTC	CASSSGQYGYTF
TRBD1	.	TRBV28	19	TRBJ2-7	TGTGCCAGCAGCTACTACGGGACAGGGGGGACGGGAGGGCCGGGCGAGCAGTACTTC	CASSYYGTGGTGGPGEQYF
.	.	TRBV19	14	TRBJ1-6	TGTGCCAGTAGTATAGTCGGCGGAAATTCACCCCTCCACTTT	CASSIVGGNSPLHF
.	once	TRBV5-4	15	TRBJ2-7	TGTGCCAGCAGCTTCAAGGACGGGAATTCCTACGAGCAGTACTTC	CASSFKDGNSYEQYF
.	.	TRBV11-1	12	TRBJ2-1	TGTGCCAGCAGCTTGGCCAGGGATGAGCAGTTCTTC	CASSLARDEQFF
TRBD1	few	TRBV9	15	TRBJ1-2	TGTGCCAGCAGCGTAGAGATCACAGGGGGCTATGGCTACACCTTC	CASSVEITGGYGYTF
.	few	TRBV6-1	10	TRBJ2-3	TGTGCCAGCAGTGACATTACGCAGTATTTT	CASSDITQYF
.	.	TRBV18	13	TRBJ1-1	TGTGCCAGCTCACCCGGGAAGAACACTGAAGCTTTCTTT	CASSPGKNTEAFF
TRBD2	.	TRBV28	14	TRBJ2-1	TGTGCCAGCACCATAGCGGGAGTTTGGAATGAGCAGTTCTTC	CASTIAGVWNEQFF
.	.	TRBV18	13	TRBJ2-5	TGTGCCAGCTCACCACGCGGACAAGAGACCCAGTACTTC	CASSPRGQETQYF
.	.	TRBV7-6	16	TRBJ2-5	TGTGCCAGCAGCCCAGAGGGCTCCGCGGTAGGTGAGACCCAGTACTTC	CASSPEGSAVGETQYF